The rows below give T cell receptor beta chains drawn from one sample of a study of T cells in Graves' hyperthyroidism and ophthalmopathy. MiXCR was run by TCRdb on the multiplex PCR reads, yielding one entry per CDR3 protein. Of under 400,000 distinct CDR3 sequences in the sample, roughly 25% were seen once. The sequenced material came from blood. Receptors originate from a man aged 45-65 years with Graves' hyperthyroidism. Each CDR3 is given with its conserved first and last residue. A D gene is named only where the DNA matches it firmly. Clone size is not always given. Where it is, it says once, few, many or a class for expanded clones.

many	TRBV5-1	NA	TRBJ2-3	TGTGCCAGCAGCTTAGAGGTAACCACAGATACGCAGTATTTT	CASSLEVTTDTQYF
many	TRBV3-1	TRBD2	TRBJ2-1	TGTGCCAGCAGCCAAACCCCTAGCGGGAGGTTTGATGAGCAGTTCTTC	CASSQTPSGRFDEQFF
NA	TRBV20-1	TRBD2	TRBJ2-1	TGCAGTGCAGAACTAGCGAATGAGCAGTTCTTC	CSAELANEQFF
many	TRBV12-3/TRBV12-4	NA	TRBJ1-6	TGTGCCAGCAGTTTAACCGGGGGGAAGTCACCCCTCCACTTT	CASSLTGGKSPLHF
many	TRBV7-9	NA	TRBJ2-7	TGTGCCAGCAGCTTAGGTTGGGAGACCTACGAGCAGTACTTC	CASSLGWETYEQYF
once	TRBV7-3	NA	TRBJ2-7	TGTGCCAGCAGCTTAAAGGGGCAGGGGTTGGACGAGCAGTACTTC	CASSLKGQGLDEQYF
NA	TRBV10-3	TRBD1	TRBJ2-3	TGTGCCATAAGGACAGGGCTCCCCACAGATACGCAGTATTTT	CAIRTGLPTDTQYF
many	TRBV3-1	NA	TRBJ1-5	TGTGCCAGCAGCCAAGGGGCAGGGGGCAATCAGCCCCAGCATTTT	CASSQGAGGNQPQHF
few	TRBV20-1	NA	TRBJ2-1	TGCAGTGCTATTGGGGGGAGCTCCTACAATGAGCAGTTCTTC	CSAIGGSSYNEQFF
many	TRBV7-9	TRBD2	TRBJ2-1	TGTGCCAGCTTCATAGCGGGGTTCTCCAATGAGCAGTTCTTC	CASFIAGFSNEQFF
few	TRBV12-5	NA	TRBJ1-1	TGTGCTAGTGGTTTTGCGGGGGCTCCTAAGGCTGAAGCTTTCTTT	CASGFAGAPKAEAFF
NA	TRBV19	NA	TRBJ2-1	TGTGCCAGCAGTGGACAATACAATGAGCAGTTCTTC	CASSGQYNEQFF
NA	TRBV11-2	NA	TRBJ2-2	TGTGCCAGCAGCTTAATCGGTTTCGGGGGAGCGAACACCGGGGAGCTGTTTTTT	CASSLIGFGGANTGELFF
few	TRBV28	TRBD1	TRBJ1-4	TGTGCCAGCGGCAGGGGGAATGAAAAACTGTTTTTT	CASGRGNEKLFF
few	TRBV3-1	NA	TRBJ1-1	TGTGCCAGCAGCCAAGTGTCCGGGGGAACTGAAGCTTTCTTT	CASSQVSGGTEAFF
NA	TRBV11-1	NA	TRBJ1-1	TGTGCCAGCAGCTTAAATGAGTGGGGGAAGAAGGCCGAACCTGAAGCTTTCTTT	CASSLNEWGKKAEPEAFF